This T cell receptor beta chain was observed in a study of early stage breast cancer tumors. The CDR3 extends over 14 amino acids. Germline CDR1 is ENHRY and CDR2 is SYGVKD. V dropped 5 bases and J dropped 6; count of bases not matched to a gene: 9. Assay used: immunoSEQ multiplex PCR; TCRdb lists only in-frame clones, some missing. The data hold 60,000 to 75,000 clones, with over 80% observed a single time. This TCR was sampled from a person aged 35-55 years with breast cancer. The gene calls are TRBV10-3 and TRBJ2-7; TRBD2 matches at 8 bases. Sequencing input: blood. CDR3 nucleotides: TGTGCCATCAGTCCCCGGGGGGGCGCGTCCGAGCAGTACTTC. Its translation: CAISPRGGASEQYF.